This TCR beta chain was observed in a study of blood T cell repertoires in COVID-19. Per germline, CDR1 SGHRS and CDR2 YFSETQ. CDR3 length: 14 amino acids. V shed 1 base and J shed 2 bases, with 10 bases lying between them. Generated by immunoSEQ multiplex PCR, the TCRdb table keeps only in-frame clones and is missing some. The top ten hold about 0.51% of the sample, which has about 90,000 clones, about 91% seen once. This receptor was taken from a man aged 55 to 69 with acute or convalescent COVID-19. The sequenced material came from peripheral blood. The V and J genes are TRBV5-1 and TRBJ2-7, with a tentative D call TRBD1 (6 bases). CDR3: CASSLQGTPYEQYF. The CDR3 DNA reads TGCGCCAGCAGCTTGCAGGGGACCCCCTACGAGCAGTACTTC.